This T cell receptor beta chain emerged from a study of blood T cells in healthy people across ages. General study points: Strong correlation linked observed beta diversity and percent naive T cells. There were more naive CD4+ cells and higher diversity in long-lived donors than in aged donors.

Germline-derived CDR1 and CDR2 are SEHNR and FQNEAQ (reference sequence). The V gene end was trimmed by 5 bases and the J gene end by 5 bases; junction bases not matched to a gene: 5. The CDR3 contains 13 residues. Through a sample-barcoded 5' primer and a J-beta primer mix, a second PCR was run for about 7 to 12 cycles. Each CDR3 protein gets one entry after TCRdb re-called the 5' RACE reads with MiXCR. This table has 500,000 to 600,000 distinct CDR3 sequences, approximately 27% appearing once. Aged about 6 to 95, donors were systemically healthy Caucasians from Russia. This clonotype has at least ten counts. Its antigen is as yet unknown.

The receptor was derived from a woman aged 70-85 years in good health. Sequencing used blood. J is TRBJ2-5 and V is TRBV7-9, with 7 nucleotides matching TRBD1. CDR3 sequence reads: CASSPRGLETQYF. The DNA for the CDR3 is TGTGCCAGCAGCCCCAGGGGGTTGGAGACCCAGTACTTC.